The 10 T cell receptor beta chains in this list originate from one sample, sequenced in a study of cytomegalovirus exposure and HLA in healthy donors. Primers for the PCR totalled 60 Vbeta and 13 Jbeta. Sequencing used immunoSEQ multiplex PCR; TCRdb keeps in-frame clones, though not all of them. The table shows 150,000 to 200,000 clones, with approximately 71% occurring only once. The sample taken for sequencing was PBMCs. These receptors were collected from a woman between 40 and 50 years old in good health and CMV-seropositive.

The chain couples TRBV13 to TRBJ2-7, with D maybe TRBD1 (6 bases). Germline CDR1 reads PRHDT; CDR2 reads FYEKMQ (reference sequence). CDR3 length: 14 residues. V was cut by 0 bases and J by 2 bases, with 8 bases left in between. In DNA, the CDR3 is TGTGCCAGCAGCTTAGGGGACAGAACCTACGAGCAGTACTTC. Protein product: CASSLGDRTYEQYF.

The V and J genes are TRBV6-5 and TRBJ2-7; possible D gene TRBD1, 5 bases. CDR3 size: 13 residues. The germline V and J ends were trimmed by 5 bases and 6 bases, with 14 bases remaining between them. CDR1 and CDR2 from the germline V gene are MNHEY and SVGAGI. CDR3 sequence reads: CASSLLQESEQYF. CDR3 DNA sequence: TGTGCCAGCAGTCTTTTACAGGAGAGCGAGCAGTACTTC.

This rearrangement joins TRBV19 to TRBJ2-7; 8 bases match TRBD1. The CDR3 sequence is 14 residues long. V dropped 0 bases and J dropped 6; count of bases not matched to a gene: 4. Germline-derived CDR1 and CDR2 are LNHDA and SQIVND (reference sequence). The CDR3: CASSIEGTGPEQYF. The DNA for the CDR3 is TGTGCCAGTAGTATAGAGGGGACAGGTCCCGAGCAGTACTTC.

This chain connects TRBV20-1 to TRBJ2-3, with a tentative D call TRBD2 (5 bases). Per germline, CDR1 DFQATT and CDR2 SNEGSKA (reference sequence). With 6 bases removed from V and 7 bases from J, the gap between germline ends came to 8 bases. This CDR3 has 10 residues. The CDR3 reads CSARENTQYF. The CDR3 DNA sequence: TGCAGTGCAAGGGAGAATACGCAGTATTTT.

V is TRBV4-2 and J is TRBJ2-3; 9 nucleotides match TRBD2. Trimming cost V 2 bases and J 3 bases; bases outside gene matches: 12. CDR1 and CDR2 (germline): LGHNA, YNFKEQ. The length of the CDR3 is 18 residues. This chain's CDR3 is CASSQRGGSGSVTDTQYF. Written as DNA, the CDR3 is TGTGCCAGCAGCCAACGGGGGGGTAGCGGGAGTGTGACAGATACGCAGTATTTT.

V and J are TRBV6-1 and TRBJ2-2; D is undetermined. Per germline, CDR1 MNHNS and CDR2 SASEGT. V lost 7 bases and J lost 3, with 9 bases in between. This CDR3 has 13 amino acids. The CDR3, as DNA: TGTGCCAGCACAAGCCTTCACACCGGGGAGCTGTTTTTT. Its translation is CASTSLHTGELFF.

This clone has more than one count but fewer than ten. The rearrangement joins TRBV6-6 to TRBJ1-5; D remains ambiguous. Germline loops: CDR1 MNHNY, CDR2 SVGAGI (reference sequence). The germline V and J ends were trimmed by 4 bases and 0 bases, with 4 bases remaining between them. The CDR3 runs 13 residues. CDR3 protein: CASSSNSNQPQHF. CDR3 coding DNA: TGTGCCAGCAGTTCAAATAGCAATCAGCCCCAGCATTTT.

The chain is built from TRBV2 and TRBJ2-1; possible D gene TRBD2, 5 bases. Germline V gives CDR1 SNHLY, CDR2 FYNNEI. The CDR3 runs 14 residues. V was pared by 7 bases and J by 8 bases, with 18 bases between. Here the CDR3 DNA reads TGTGCCAGCACCCGGCTAGCCCCCCGGGATGAGCAGTTCTTC. Translation: CASTRLAPRDEQFF.

The chain uses TRBV5-1 and TRBJ2-5; TRBD2 aligns across 11 bases. CDR1 is SGHRS, CDR2 YFSETQ, per germline. With 2 bases clipped from V and 2 bases from J, the junction kept 11 bases outside the gene matches. This CDR3 is 18 amino acids long. The CDR3 coding sequence is TGCGCCAGCAGCTTAGAGCTAGCGGGAGGTGTTGAACAAGAGACCCAGTACTTC. This gives the protein CASSLELAGGVEQETQYF.

This clone was counted a single time. This chain joins TRBV2 and TRBJ1-5, with D perhaps TRBD1 (6 bases). The CDR3 spans 14 residues. Deletions cut 2 bases from V and 7 bases from J, with 12 bases between. The V gene's germline CDR1 is SNHLY and CDR2 FYNNEI. For the CDR3, the DNA is TGTGCCAGCAGTGAACAGGGACAAAAGCAGCCCCAGCATTTT. Translated: CASSEQGQKQPQHF.